These 16 T cell receptor beta chains share one sample of origin, sequenced in a study of blood T cell repertoires in COVID-19 (dated by TCRdb to the early 2020s). The library relied on the immunoSEQ multiplex PCR assay. TCRdb limited this immuneACCESS table to in-frame rearrangements with V and J called. A share of clones is missing; checked studies link under half to unresolved V genes, and the rest is unexplained. This sample holds roughly 250,000 clones; 75% to 90% were observed only once. The biggest ten clones account for around 1.8% of the sample. The material sequenced was PBMCs or T cells enriched from blood (not recorded which). Receptor source: a woman aged 45-59 years who had recovered from COVID-19.

This sequence joins TRBV2 and TRBJ2-1; 13 nucleotides agree with TRBD2. Germline loops: CDR1 SNHLY, CDR2 FYNNEI. V was clipped by 6 bases and J by 2 bases; unmatched bases: 4. This CDR3 is 16 amino acids long. The CDR3 coding sequence is TGTGCCAGCAGCGGACTAGCGGGAGTCCCCTACAATGAGCAGTTCTTC. The encoded protein is CASSGLAGVPYNEQFF.

This rearrangement joins TRBV11-3 to TRBJ2-2, with 12 bases identical to TRBD2. V gave up 4 bases and J gave up 4 bases; unmatched junction bases: 13. The CDR3 has 19 residues. The germline gives CDR1 SGHNT, CDR2 YENEEA. The CDR3 sequence: CASSSSSGRALVSTGELFF. Here the CDR3 DNA reads TGTGCCAGCAGCTCGTCTAGCGGGAGGGCCTTAGTCTCCACCGGGGAGCTGTTTTTT.

This rearrangement joins TRBV28 to TRBJ2-1; 8 nucleotides match TRBD2. This CDR3 has 16 residues. The germline CDR1 and CDR2 sequences are MDHEN and SYDVKM. With V trimmed by 6 bases and J by 4 bases, 11 bases remained unmatched. CDR3 amino acids: CASRGASGSFYNEQFF. The CDR3 DNA reads as TGTGCCAGCAGAGGAGCTAGCGGGTCCTTTTACAATGAGCAGTTCTTC.

The chain joins TRBV10-3 to TRBJ1-3; the D gene is possibly TRBD1 (5 bases). Trimming stripped 4 bases from V and 8 bases from J, with 21 bases between. This CDR3 comprises 16 residues. Germline CDR1 ENHRY, CDR2 SYGVKD. The CDR3 region has the DNA TGTGCCATCAGTGGCTCAGGGACTAGCCTGGAGGACACCATATATTTT. Translation gives CAISGSGTSLEDTIYF.

The chain carries TRBV28 and TRBJ1-2; TRBD1 might be the D (6 bases). The germline V gene encodes CDR1 MDHEN and CDR2 SYDVKM. V gave up 4 bases and J gave up 5 bases, with 11 bases separating them. The CDR3 loop spans 13 amino acids. The CDR3 loop reads CASSWTAPYGYTF. Here the CDR3 DNA reads TGTGCCAGCAGTTGGACAGCCCCATATGGCTACACCTTC.

This clone has more than one count but fewer than ten. This sequence joins TRBV9 and TRBJ2-2; no clear D. Trimming left V 0 bases short and J 6 bases short, with 9 bases between. Per the germline V gene, CDR1 is SGDLS and CDR2 is YYNGEE. This CDR3 region has 14 residues. The CDR3, as DNA: TGTGCCAGCAGCGTAGGTTTAGAGGCCGGGGAGCTGTTTTTT. It specifies CASSVGLEAGELFF.

The chain couples TRBV5-6 to TRBJ2-4; possible D gene TRBD2, 6 bases. Germline lookup yields CDR1 SGHDT and CDR2 YYEEEE. The ends were cut back, 4 bases at V and 0 bases at J, with 14 bases in the middle. The CDR3 extends over 16 amino acids. The CDR3 loop reads CASSEPGLLAKNIQYF. The CDR3 DNA sequence: TGTGCCAGCAGCGAGCCGGGACTCCTAGCCAAAAACATTCAGTACTTC.

This chain joins TRBV5-1 and TRBJ2-7; no firm D call. This CDR3 spans 13 amino acids. The V end lost 6 bases, the J end lost 2 bases, and 12 bases lay between the germline ends. Germline CDR1 reads SGHRS; CDR2 reads YFSETQ. DNA for the CDR3: TGCGCCAGCACACCAGGAAACCCCTACGAGCAGTACTTC. This codes for CASTPGNPYEQYF. Looking up the rest from reference TRBV5-1 and TRBJ2-7 gives the full variable domain: KAGVTQTPRYLIKTRGQQVTLSCSPISGHRSVSWYQQTPGQGLQFLFEYFSETQRNKGNFPGRFSGRQFSNSRSEMNVSTLELGDSALYLCASTPGNPYEQYFGPGTRLTVT.

This CDR3 reads CASSSAPQGPYEQYF. CDR3 DNA sequence: TGTGCCAGCAGTTCCGCTCCGCAGGGCCCTTACGAGCAGTACTTC. The chain joins TRBV27 to TRBJ2-7; tentative D call: TRBD1 (5 bases). Looked up from germline, CDR1 is MNHEY and CDR2 is SMNVEV (reference sequence). The CDR3 runs to 15 residues. The V gene lost 4 bases and the J gene lost 4 bases, with 17 bases spanning the gap.

The chain joins TRBV30 to TRBJ1-2; D is ambiguous. CDR1 is GTSNPN, CDR2 SVGIG, per germline (reference sequence). The CDR3 is made up of 13 amino acids. With 0 bases removed from V and 5 bases from J, the gap between germline ends came to 10 bases. The CDR3 reads CAWSVNLVYGYTF. CDR3 DNA sequence: TGTGCCTGGAGTGTGAATCTAGTTTATGGCTACACCTTC.

The J gene is TRBJ2-3, the V gene TRBV19; tentative D call: TRBD1 (6 bases). Germline V gene lookup returns CDR1 LNHDA and CDR2 SQIVND (reference sequence). Deletions cut 7 bases from V and 5 bases from J, with 16 bases between. This CDR3 comprises 14 residues. The CDR3 sequence is CASKIGAGEDTQYF. The CDR3 region has the DNA TGTGCCAGTAAGATCGGAGCAGGGGAAGATACGCAGTATTTT.

V is TRBV2 and J is TRBJ1-2; 9 nucleotides match TRBD1. Germline-derived CDR1 and CDR2 are SNHLY and FYNNEI. V lost 8 bases to trimming and J lost 8 bases; unmatched junction nucleotides: 9. The CDR3 contains 13 residues. CDR3 sequence reads: CASEPGQGGGYTF. The CDR3 DNA reads TGTGCCAGCGAACCGGGACAGGGAGGAGGCTACACCTTC.

The rearrangement links TRBV3-1 (or the pseudogene TRBV3-2) to TRBJ2-2; 9 bases line up with TRBD1. J gave up 6 bases and V 4 bases, and 9 bases lay outside the gene matches. Germline V lookup: CDR1 LGHDT, CDR2 YNNKEL (reference sequence). The CDR3 is 16 residues long. The CDR3 sequence is CASSPPDRGFSGELFF. The CDR3 DNA reads TGTGCCAGCAGCCCTCCGGACAGGGGATTCTCCGGGGAGCTGTTTTTT.

The V and J genes are TRBV3-1 (or the pseudogene TRBV3-2) and TRBJ1-1; TRBD1 aligns across 7 bases. V was pared by 0 bases and J by 0 bases, with 4 bases of the junction left unmatched. Germline lookup yields CDR1 LGHDT and CDR2 YNNKEL (reference sequence). The CDR3 has 16 amino acids. The CDR3 loop is CASSQEGQLMNTEAFF. The CDR3 DNA is TGTGCCAGCAGCCAAGAGGGACAGCTCATGAACACTGAAGCTTTCTTT.

The chain recombines TRBV28 with TRBJ2-7, with 7 bases fitting TRBD2. The CDR3 contains 15 residues. The germline V gene encodes CDR1 MDHEN and CDR2 SYDVKM. V lost 7 bases and J lost 4; bases outside the gene matches: 13. The CDR3 region is CASTLGLSGGYEQYF. DNA for the CDR3: TGTGCCAGCACTCTGGGACTATCAGGAGGGTACGAGCAGTACTTC.

V usage is TRBV28 and J usage is TRBJ2-1; unclear D gene. The CDR3 has 16 amino acids. Germline CDR1 MDHEN, CDR2 SYDVKM. V lost 1 base and J lost 5, with 15 bases in between. The CDR3 coding sequence is TGTGCCAGCAGTTTATTCCCAGCGCGAGGCCACAATGAGCAGTTCTTC. Encoded protein: CASSLFPARGHNEQFF.